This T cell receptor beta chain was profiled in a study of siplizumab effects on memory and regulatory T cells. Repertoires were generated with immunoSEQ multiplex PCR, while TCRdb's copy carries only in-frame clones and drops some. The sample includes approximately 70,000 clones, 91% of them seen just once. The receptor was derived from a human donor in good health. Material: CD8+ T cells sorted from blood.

The CDR3 DNA sequence: TGTGCCAGCAGATCTAGCTCGGAGACCCAGTACTTC. Amino acids: CASRSSSETQYF. V is TRBV14 and J is TRBJ2-5, with a weak D call TRBD2 (5 bases). Deletions cut 6 bases from V and 5 bases from J, with 10 bases between. CDR3 size: 12 residues. Germline V gives CDR1 SGHDN, CDR2 FVKESK.